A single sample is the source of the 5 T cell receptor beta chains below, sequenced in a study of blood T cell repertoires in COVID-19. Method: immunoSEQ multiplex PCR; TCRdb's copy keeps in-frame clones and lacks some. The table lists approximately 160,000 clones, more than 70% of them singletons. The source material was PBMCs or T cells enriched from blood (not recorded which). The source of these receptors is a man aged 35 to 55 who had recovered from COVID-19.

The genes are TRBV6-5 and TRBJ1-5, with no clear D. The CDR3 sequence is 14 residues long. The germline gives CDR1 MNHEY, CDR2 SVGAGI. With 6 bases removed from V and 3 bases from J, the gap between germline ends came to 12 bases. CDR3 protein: CASRLGETNQPQHF. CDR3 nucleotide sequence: TGTGCCAGCAGGCTTGGGGAGACCAATCAGCCCCAGCATTTT.

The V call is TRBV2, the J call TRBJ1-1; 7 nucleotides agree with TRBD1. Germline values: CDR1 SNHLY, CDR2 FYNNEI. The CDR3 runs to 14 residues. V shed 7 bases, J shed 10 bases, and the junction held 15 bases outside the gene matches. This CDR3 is CASISTGDLRGAFF. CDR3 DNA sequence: TGTGCCAGCATTTCCACAGGGGACCTCAGGGGAGCTTTCTTT.

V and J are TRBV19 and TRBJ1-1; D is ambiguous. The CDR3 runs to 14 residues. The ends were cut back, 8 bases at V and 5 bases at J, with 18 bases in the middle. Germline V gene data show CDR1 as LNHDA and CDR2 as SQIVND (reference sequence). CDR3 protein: CASSQTPSWTEAFF. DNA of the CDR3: TGTGCCAGTTCTCAGACGCCTAGTTGGACTGAAGCTTTCTTT.

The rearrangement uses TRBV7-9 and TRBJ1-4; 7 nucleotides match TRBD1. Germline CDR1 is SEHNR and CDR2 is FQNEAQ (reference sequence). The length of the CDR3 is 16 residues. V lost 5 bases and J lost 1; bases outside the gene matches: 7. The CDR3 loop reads CASSPQGGGTNEKLFF. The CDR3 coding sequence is TGTGCCAGCAGCCCCCAAGGGGGCGGAACTAATGAAAAACTGTTTTTT.

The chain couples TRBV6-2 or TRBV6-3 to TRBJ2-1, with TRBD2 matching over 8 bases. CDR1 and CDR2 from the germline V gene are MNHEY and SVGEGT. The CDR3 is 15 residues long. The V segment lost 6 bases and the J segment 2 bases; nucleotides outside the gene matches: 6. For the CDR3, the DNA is TGTGCCAGCAGCCCACTAGCGGATCCCTACAATGAGCAGTTCTTC. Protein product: CASSPLADPYNEQFF.